This is a list of T cell receptor beta chains from one sample in a study of blood T cell repertoires in COVID-19. The assay was immunoSEQ multiplex PCR, and TCRdb's table has in-frame clones only and misses some. The repertoire includes fewer than 30,000 clones, around nine tenths of them detected once, and about 5.5% sits in the top ten. Sequencing input: peripheral blood. All receptors come from a man aged 50 or older with active COVID-19. Each CDR3 is given with its conserved first and last residue. D genes are given only for firm matches. Expanded clones are given a class, and other clones once, few, many or no size at all.

clone_size j_call v_call d_call cdr3_nt cdr3_aa
- TRBJ2-7 TRBV6-5 TRBD1 TGTGCCAGCAGTTATGGGACAGGAACCTACGAGCAGTACTTC CASSYGTGTYEQYF
few TRBJ1-3 TRBV29-1 - TGCAGCGGCAGGGGTCCGGGAAACACCATATATTTT CSGRGPGNTIYF
- TRBJ2-7 TRBV27 TRBD2 TGTGCCAGCAGTTTCGGGTTAGCGGGAGGCGAGCAGTACTTC CASSFGLAGGEQYF
once TRBJ2-3 TRBV11-3 - TGTGCCAGCAGCTTACCAACTACCCCTGCAGATACGCAGTATTTT CASSLPTTPADTQYF
- TRBJ2-1 TRBV7-3 TRBD2 TGTGCCAGCAGCCCTGGGACTAGTGTCTACAATGAGCAGTTCTTC CASSPGTSVYNEQFF
- TRBJ2-7 TRBV10-3 TRBD2 TGTGCCATCAGTGAGGGGGAGCGGGGATACTACGAGCAGTACTTC CAISEGERGYYEQYF
- TRBJ2-7 TRBV10-3 TRBD2 TGTGCCACCCGGGAGGATTTGGCTTACGAGCAGTACTTC CATREDLAYEQYF
- TRBJ2-7 TRBV27 TRBD1 TGTGCCAGCAGTCCCGGGACAGGGTACGAGCAGTACTTC CASSPGTGYEQYF
- TRBJ2-1 TRBV5-8 TRBD2 TGTGCCAGCAGCTTGCTCCTAGCGGACCCCAGCTCCTACAATGAGCAGTTCTTC CASSLLLADPSSYNEQFF
once TRBJ1-5 TRBV18 - TGTGCCAGCTCTCGGGACAATCAGCCCCAGCATTTT CASSRDNQPQHF
once TRBJ2-7 TRBV28 TRBD2 TGTGCCAGCAGTTTTGGGGACGGGGGGACCTACGAGCAGTACTTC CASSFGDGGTYEQYF
- TRBJ2-1 TRBV19 TRBD1 TGTGCCAGTAGACACCCAGGACAGGGGGCGAGGAATGAGCAGTTCTTC CASRHPGQGARNEQFF
- TRBJ2-4 TRBV28 - TGTGCCAGCAGTCGCAGGGACATGGACATTCAGTACTTC CASSRRDMDIQYF
- TRBJ1-2 TRBV28 - TGTGCCAGCAGCCGAGACAGCCTCTATGGCTACACCTTC CASSRDSLYGYTF
- TRBJ1-1 TRBV7-8 - TGTGCCAGCAGCTTCTTCGTAGCGGTTAACACTGAAGCTTTCTTT CASSFFVAVNTEAFF
- TRBJ1-1 TRBV11-3 - TGTGCCAGCAGCGACTTTGTAAATTACAGGGAAAGTGAAGCTTTCTTT CASSDFVNYRESEAFF
- TRBJ2-7 TRBV4-2 - TGTGCCAGCAGCCAAGATGTGGGGGGGCGGCCGCGCCGCGAAGGCTACGAGCAGTACTTC CASSQDVGGRPRREGYEQYF
- TRBJ2-7 TRBV7-9 TRBD2 TGTGCCAGCACCGTGGGGGGGACCTACGAGCAGTACTTC CASTVGGTYEQYF
- TRBJ2-3 TRBV7-9 TRBD1 TGTGCCGGGGCCGGGACAGTCCCAGATACGCAGTATTTT CAGAGTVPDTQYF
once TRBJ2-3 TRBV5-5 - TGTGCCAGCAGCTTTGGGCGGGCGTCAGATACGCAGTATTTT CASSFGRASDTQYF
- TRBJ2-7 TRBV6-5 TRBD1 TGTGCCAGCCAGGGGGCGGCCCGCTACGAGCAGTACTTC CASQGAARYEQYF
- TRBJ1-1 TRBV5-1 TRBD1 TGCGCCAGCACAACGGACAGGGTCAACACTGAAGCTTTCTTT CASTTDRVNTEAFF
- TRBJ1-1 TRBV5-1 TRBD1 TGCGCCAGCAGCGGACGGACAGGGGGAACTGAAGCTTTCTTT CASSGRTGGTEAFF
once TRBJ2-5 TRBV12-3/TRBV12-4 - TGTGCCACCAAGCAGGGTGGGACCCAGTACTTC CATKQGGTQYF
- TRBJ2-1 TRBV6-5 TRBD2 TGTGCCAGCAGTTCACTAGCGGGGGGGCCCTACAATGAGCAGTTCTTC CASSSLAGGPYNEQFF
- TRBJ2-3 TRBV28 TRBD2 TGTGCCAGCAGTTTTCAAAGCCTAGCGGGAGGGCCGACAGATACGCAGTATTTT CASSFQSLAGGPTDTQYF
- TRBJ2-5 TRBV7-2 TRBD2 TGTGCCAGCAGCTCCGGACTAGCGGGGGGGCCATTTCTTGAGACCCAGTACTTC CASSSGLAGGPFLETQYF
- TRBJ2-7 TRBV11-2 TRBD1 TGTGCCAGCAGCGGAGAAGACAGGGTGAAGCAGTACTTC CASSGEDRVKQYF
- TRBJ2-7 TRBV5-5 - TGTGCCAGCAGCTTGGGGACAGCCTTAGGTGAGCAGTACTTC CASSLGTALGEQYF
- TRBJ2-1 TRBV30 TRBD2 TGTGCCTGGCAACCGGGCGGGAGTTCCTACAATGAGCAGTTCTTC CAWQPGGSSYNEQFF
- TRBJ2-7 TRBV4-2 - TGTGCCAGCAGCCAAGCTGGGTTTCGGACAGCGGGGTTCTACGAGCAGTACTTC CASSQAGFRTAGFYEQYF
once TRBJ1-5 TRBV27 - TGTGCCAGCAGTGGGTACAGGGATAGCAATCAGCCCCAGCATTTT CASSGYRDSNQPQHF
few TRBJ1-1 TRBV12-3/TRBV12-4 - TGTGCCAGCAGTTTCTCTATGAACACTGAAGCTTTCTTT CASSFSMNTEAFF
once TRBJ1-5 TRBV7-2 - TGTGCCAGCAGCTTGGGGTTCAGGGGTAGAAATCAGCCCCAGCATTTT CASSLGFRGRNQPQHF
- TRBJ2-6 TRBV28 - TGTGCCCTCAGAGAGGCTGGGGCCAACGTCCTGACTTTC CALREAGANVLTF
- TRBJ2-1 TRBV7-3 TRBD2 TGTGCCAGCAGTCCGCGAGCGGGAGTATCCTACAATGAGCAGTTCTTC CASSPRAGVSYNEQFF
- TRBJ2-7 TRBV9 - TGTGCCAGCAGCGTAGGAGGAGACAGATCCTACGAGCAGTACTTC CASSVGGDRSYEQYF
- TRBJ2-5 TRBV6-5 TRBD2 TGTGCCAGCATCCCCCCCCGGCGGGGGGAGACCCAGTACTTC CASIPPRRGETQYF
- TRBJ1-1 TRBV5-1 - TGCGCCAGCAGCTTAGGGGGTGTGAACACTGAAGCTTTCTTT CASSLGGVNTEAFF
- TRBJ1-2 TRBV18 TRBD1 TGTGCCAGCTCACCTCTGAGTACAGGGGATTCTAATGGCTACACCTTC CASSPLSTGDSNGYTF
- TRBJ1-2 TRBV28 - TGTGCCAGCAGAAGACAGTCTACGAAATCTAACTATGGCTACACCTTC CASRRQSTKSNYGYTF
- TRBJ2-1 TRBV4-3 - TGCGCCAGCAGCCAAGATCTCTCAGGGGACTCCTACAATGAGCAGTTCTTC CASSQDLSGDSYNEQFF
once TRBJ2-5 TRBV27 - TGTGCCAGCAGTTTAACCCCGGCATGGGCAGAGACCCAGTACTTC CASSLTPAWAETQYF
- TRBJ2-1 TRBV24-1 - TGTGCCACCAGTGATCCTAGCGCCCTAAGGGGTAGCTCCTACAATGAGCAGTTCTTC CATSDPSALRGSSYNEQFF
few TRBJ2-3 TRBV14 - TGTGCCAGCAGCCAAGTTCCGAGGGCGAGAGGCACGGATACGCAGTATTTT CASSQVPRARGTDTQYF
- TRBJ2-5 TRBV5-6 TRBD1 TGTGCCAGCAGTCACAGGGGGGAAGAGACCCAGTACTTC CASSHRGEETQYF